The rows below give T cell receptor beta chains drawn from one sample of a study of blood T cell repertoires in COVID-19. Some clones are missing from TCRdb's copy, which holds only in-frame ones; the method was immunoSEQ multiplex PCR. The data show some 70,000 clones, more than 70% seen once. Input material: peripheral blood. Receptor source: a woman aged 60-75 years with acute or convalescent COVID-19. CDR3s include the opening cysteine and the closing phenylalanine or tryptophan. A D gene is named only where the DNA matches it firmly. Clone size, where shown, is once, few, many, or a class for clones that have expanded.

V gene: TRBV18
D gene: TRBD1
clone size: .
J gene: TRBJ1-1
CDR3 DNA: TGTGCCAGCTCACCGACAGGGATAAGGACTGAAGCTTTCTTT
CDR3 protein: CASSPTGIRTEAFF

V gene: TRBV9
D gene: TRBD1
clone size: .
J gene: TRBJ2-3
CDR3 DNA: TGTGCCAGCAGCGGTACGACAGGGAGCACAGATACGCAGTATTTT
CDR3 protein: CASSGTTGSTDTQYF

V gene: TRBV7-2
D gene: .
clone size: .
J gene: TRBJ2-2
CDR3 DNA: TGTGCCAGCAGCTTGATAAGGGGGGGCCCGGTCGGGGAGCTGTTTTTT
CDR3 protein: CASSLIRGGPVGELFF

V gene: TRBV6-5
D gene: .
clone size: .
J gene: TRBJ2-7
CDR3 DNA: TGTGCCAGCAGCGATCCCGGACATTACGAGCAGTACTTC
CDR3 protein: CASSDPGHYEQYF

V gene: TRBV27
D gene: TRBD2
clone size: .
J gene: TRBJ2-1
CDR3 DNA: TGTGCCAGCAGCCCTCCGGGACTAGCGTGGAATGAGCAGTTCTTC
CDR3 protein: CASSPPGLAWNEQFF

V gene: TRBV10-3
D gene: .
clone size: .
J gene: TRBJ1-4
CDR3 DNA: TGTGCCATCAGCCACGGCGGGGACGCTAATGAAAAACTGTTTTTT
CDR3 protein: CAISHGGDANEKLFF

V gene: TRBV4-1
D gene: .
clone size: .
J gene: TRBJ2-6
CDR3 DNA: TGCGCCAGCAGCCAAGATCAGGGGCGCTCTGGGGCCAACGTCCTGACTTTC
CDR3 protein: CASSQDQGRSGANVLTF

V gene: TRBV18
D gene: .
clone size: .
J gene: TRBJ1-2
CDR3 DNA: TGTGCCAGCTCAGGGAATAGGGGGATTCGAGAGGATGGCTACACCTTC
CDR3 protein: CASSGNRGIREDGYTF

V gene: TRBV9
D gene: .
clone size: once
J gene: TRBJ2-1
CDR3 DNA: TGTGCCAGCAGCTATACACGACAGGAGAGTGAGCAGTTCTTC
CDR3 protein: CASSYTRQESEQFF

V gene: TRBV7-9
D gene: .
clone size: .
J gene: TRBJ1-1
CDR3 DNA: TGTGCCAGCAGCCCCCCCGGAAGGAGGAACACTGAAGCTTTCTTT
CDR3 protein: CASSPPGRRNTEAFF

V gene: TRBV7-9
D gene: TRBD1
clone size: once
J gene: TRBJ1-1
CDR3 DNA: TGTGCCAGCAGCTTGATCCCGGGACAGGGACCCACTGAAGCTTTCTTT
CDR3 protein: CASSLIPGQGPTEAFF

V gene: TRBV11-3
D gene: TRBD1
clone size: .
J gene: TRBJ2-2
CDR3 DNA: TGTGCCAGCAGGCGGGACAGGGGGTCCGGCACCGGGGAGCTGTTTTTT
CDR3 protein: CASRRDRGSGTGELFF

V gene: TRBV6-5
D gene: TRBD1
clone size: .
J gene: TRBJ1-5
CDR3 DNA: TGTGCCAGCAGTTTGGACAGGGGCCGGAATCAGCCCCAGCATTTT
CDR3 protein: CASSLDRGRNQPQHF

V gene: TRBV11-1
D gene: .
clone size: .
J gene: TRBJ2-1
CDR3 DNA: TGTGCCTCTGGACGAAACGGGGGGCATGAGCAGTTCTTC
CDR3 protein: CASGRNGGHEQFF

V gene: TRBV18
D gene: .
clone size: .
J gene: TRBJ2-7
CDR3 DNA: TGTGCCAGCTCACCCTTGAGCGCTGGGGGGAACGAGCAGTACTTC
CDR3 protein: CASSPLSAGGNEQYF

V gene: TRBV5-4
D gene: TRBD1
clone size: .
J gene: TRBJ1-1
CDR3 DNA: TGTGCCAGCAGCTTGGCAGGGGGAGCTGAAGCTTTCTTT
CDR3 protein: CASSLAGGAEAFF

V gene: TRBV11-2
D gene: .
clone size: .
J gene: TRBJ2-7
CDR3 DNA: TGTGCCAGCAGCTTAGCACAGTATCTCGAGCAGTACTTC
CDR3 protein: CASSLAQYLEQYF

V gene: TRBV6-5
D gene: .
clone size: few
J gene: TRBJ2-3
CDR3 DNA: TGTGCCAGCAGACCCCCCTTACGGGATACGCAGTATTTT
CDR3 protein: CASRPPLRDTQYF

V gene: TRBV4-3
D gene: TRBD1
clone size: .
J gene: TRBJ1-2
CDR3 DNA: TGCGCCAGCAGCCCGGACAGGACCATAAACTATGGCTACACCTTC
CDR3 protein: CASSPDRTINYGYTF

V gene: TRBV4-1
D gene: .
clone size: .
J gene: TRBJ1-5
CDR3 DNA: TGCGCCAGCAGCTGGGGCTTCAGGGCCAATCAGCCCCAGCATTTT
CDR3 protein: CASSWGFRANQPQHF

V gene: TRBV5-4
D gene: TRBD2
clone size: .
J gene: TRBJ2-5
CDR3 DNA: TGTGCCAGCAGCTTGGATAGCGGGGGCCCCTACGAGACCCAGTACTTC
CDR3 protein: CASSLDSGGPYETQYF

V gene: TRBV2
D gene: .
clone size: .
J gene: TRBJ1-3
CDR3 DNA: TGTGCCAGCAACAGGGTAGCTGGAAACACCATATATTTT
CDR3 protein: CASNRVAGNTIYF

V gene: TRBV5-4
D gene: .
clone size: few
J gene: TRBJ1-1
CDR3 DNA: TGTGCCAGCAGCCAACCGACAGACATGAACACTGAAGCTTTCTTT
CDR3 protein: CASSQPTDMNTEAFF

V gene: TRBV28
D gene: .
clone size: .
J gene: TRBJ1-2
CDR3 DNA: TGTGCCAGCAGTTTGCGGGGTTATGGCTACACCTTC
CDR3 protein: CASSLRGYGYTF

V gene: TRBV4-3
D gene: TRBD2
clone size: .
J gene: TRBJ2-7
CDR3 DNA: TGCGCCAGCAGCCAGGGAGCGGGGGGGGTCTACGAGCAGTACTTC
CDR3 protein: CASSQGAGGVYEQYF

V gene: TRBV7-3
D gene: .
clone size: few
J gene: TRBJ1-1
CDR3 DNA: TGTGCCAGCAGCCAATACAGCGGTACGGAAGCTTTCTTT
CDR3 protein: CASSQYSGTEAFF

V gene: TRBV12-3/TRBV12-4
D gene: .
clone size: .
J gene: TRBJ1-5
CDR3 DNA: TGTGCCAGCAACAAGGGGGATCAGCCCCAGCATTTT
CDR3 protein: CASNKGDQPQHF

V gene: TRBV6-5
D gene: .
clone size: .
J gene: TRBJ2-3
CDR3 DNA: TGTGCCAGCAGAGGAGGGGGGGCAGATACGCAGTATTTT
CDR3 protein: CASRGGGADTQYF

V gene: TRBV3-1/TRBV3-2
D gene: .
clone size: .
J gene: TRBJ2-7
CDR3 DNA: TGTGCCAGCAGCGCTCACTCAGGGGACGGGAAGTACGAGCAGTACTTC
CDR3 protein: CASSAHSGDGKYEQYF

V gene: TRBV19
D gene: .
clone size: .
J gene: TRBJ1-1
CDR3 DNA: TGTGCCAGTAGTCCCGGCAGGTATACTGAAGCTTTCTTT
CDR3 protein: CASSPGRYTEAFF